Listed below are T cell receptor beta chains from one sample, sequenced in a study of blood T cells in healthy people across ages. One entry per CDR3 protein, called by TCRdb with MiXCR from the 5' RACE reads. The sample lists hundreds of thousands of distinct CDR3 sequences, under 80% occurring once. The sequenced material came from blood. These receptors were taken from a young man in good health. CDR3s include the opening cysteine and the closing phenylalanine or tryptophan. The order of the fields is J gene, V gene, CDR3 protein.

>TRBJ2-1|TRBV12-3/TRBV12-4
CASSSQVGSYNEQFF
>TRBJ2-2|TRBV27
CASSSGTSPITGELFF
>TRBJ1-4|TRBV12-3/TRBV12-4
CASSLEASTNEKLFF
>TRBJ2-5|TRBV5-5
CASSPGQGPIKETQYF
>TRBJ2-4|TRBV27
CASQRSGSNIQYF
>-|TRBV12-3/TRBV12-4
CASSPGFSYNEQYF
>-|TRBV6-6
CASSPGQGINEQYF
>TRBJ1-5|TRBV5-5
CASSRDTLRPQHF
>TRBJ2-1|TRBV3-1
CASSQDPRARWDQFF
>TRBJ1-1|TRBV20-1
CSASEGPYTEAFF
>TRBJ1-4|TRBV4-2
CASSQGSGREITNEKLFF
>TRBJ1-5|TRBV20-1
CSATLGQGAVGNQPQHF
>TRBJ2-1|TRBV7-3
CASSLSGGLSNEQFF